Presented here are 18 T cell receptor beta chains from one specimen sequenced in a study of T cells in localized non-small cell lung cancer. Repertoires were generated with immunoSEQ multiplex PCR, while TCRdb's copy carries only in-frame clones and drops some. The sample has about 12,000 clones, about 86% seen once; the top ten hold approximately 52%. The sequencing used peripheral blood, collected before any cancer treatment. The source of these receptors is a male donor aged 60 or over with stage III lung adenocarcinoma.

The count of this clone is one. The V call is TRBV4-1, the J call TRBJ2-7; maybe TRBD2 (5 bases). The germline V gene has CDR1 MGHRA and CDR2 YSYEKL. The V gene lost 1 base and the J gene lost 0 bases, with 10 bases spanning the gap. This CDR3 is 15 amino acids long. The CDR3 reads CASSQGISDSYEQYF. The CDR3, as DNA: TGCGCCAGCAGCCAAGGTATTAGCGACTCCTACGAGCAGTACTTC.

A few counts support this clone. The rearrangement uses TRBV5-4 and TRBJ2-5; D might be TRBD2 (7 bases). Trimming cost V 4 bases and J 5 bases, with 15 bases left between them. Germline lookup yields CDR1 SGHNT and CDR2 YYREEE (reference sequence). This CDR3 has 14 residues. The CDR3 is CASSGAGAGETQYF. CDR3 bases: TGTGCCAGCAGCGGGGCGGGGGCAGGGGAGACCCAGTACTTC.

Here the CDR3 reads CATLRDLNTEAFF. For the CDR3, the DNA is TGTGCCACCCTCCGGGACTTGAACACTGAAGCTTTCTTT. This chain joins TRBV28 and TRBJ1-1, with a tentative D call TRBD1 (5 bases). Trimming took 10 bases from V and 0 from J, leaving 12 bases between them. This CDR3 has 13 residues. CDR1 is MDHEN and CDR2 is SYDVKM in the germline V gene.

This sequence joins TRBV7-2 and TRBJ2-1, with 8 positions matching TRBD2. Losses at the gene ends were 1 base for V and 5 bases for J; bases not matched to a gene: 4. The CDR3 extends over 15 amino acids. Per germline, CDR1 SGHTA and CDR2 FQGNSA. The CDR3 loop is CASSLGGRSHNEQFF. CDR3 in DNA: TGTGCCAGCAGCTTAGGCGGGAGGTCCCACAATGAGCAGTTCTTC. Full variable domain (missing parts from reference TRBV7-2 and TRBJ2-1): GAGVSQSPSNKVTEKGKDVELRCDPISGHTALYWYRQSLGQGLEFLIYFQGNSAPDKSGLPSDRFSAERTGGSVSTLTIQRTQQEDSAVYLCASSLGGRSHNEQFFGPGTRLTVL.

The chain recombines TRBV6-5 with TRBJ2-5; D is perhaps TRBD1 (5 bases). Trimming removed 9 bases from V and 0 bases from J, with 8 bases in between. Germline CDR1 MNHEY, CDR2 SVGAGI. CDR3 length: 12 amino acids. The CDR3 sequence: CASSGYQETQYF. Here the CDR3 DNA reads TGTGCCAGTTCAGGGTACCAAGAGACCCAGTACTTC.

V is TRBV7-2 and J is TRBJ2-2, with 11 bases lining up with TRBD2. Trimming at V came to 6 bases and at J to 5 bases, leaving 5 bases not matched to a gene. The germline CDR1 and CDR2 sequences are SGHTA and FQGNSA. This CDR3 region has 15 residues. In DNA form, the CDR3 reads TGTGCCAGCAGACTAGCGGGAGTGGGTACCGGGGAGCTGTTTTTT. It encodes CASRLAGVGTGELFF.

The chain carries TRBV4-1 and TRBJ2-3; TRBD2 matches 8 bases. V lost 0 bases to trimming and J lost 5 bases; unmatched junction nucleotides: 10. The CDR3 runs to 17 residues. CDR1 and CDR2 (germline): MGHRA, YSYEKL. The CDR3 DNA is TGCGCCAGCAGCCAAGATGGCGGCGGGAGGTTCATAGATACGCAGTATTTT. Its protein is CASSQDGGGRFIDTQYF.

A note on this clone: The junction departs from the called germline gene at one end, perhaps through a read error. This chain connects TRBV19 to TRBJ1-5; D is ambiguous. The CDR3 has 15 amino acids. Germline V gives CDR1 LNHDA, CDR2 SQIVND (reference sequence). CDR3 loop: CASSLETSLNQPQHF. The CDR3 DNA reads TGTGCCAGTAGTCTAGAGACCAGCCTCAATCAGCCCCAGCATTTT.

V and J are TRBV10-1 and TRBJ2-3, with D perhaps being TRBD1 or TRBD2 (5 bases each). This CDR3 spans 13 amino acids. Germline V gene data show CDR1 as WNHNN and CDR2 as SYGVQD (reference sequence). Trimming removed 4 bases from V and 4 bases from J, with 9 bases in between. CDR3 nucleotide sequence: TGCGCCAGCAGTGCGGGACGGGCAGATACGCAGTATTTT. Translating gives CASSAGRADTQYF.

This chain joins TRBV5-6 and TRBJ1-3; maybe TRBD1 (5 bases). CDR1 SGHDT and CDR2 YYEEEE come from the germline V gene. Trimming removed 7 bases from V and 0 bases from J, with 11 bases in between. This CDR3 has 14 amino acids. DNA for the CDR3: TGTGCCAGCTGGGTGAGGGGCTCTGGAAACACCATATATTTT. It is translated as CASWVRGSGNTIYF.

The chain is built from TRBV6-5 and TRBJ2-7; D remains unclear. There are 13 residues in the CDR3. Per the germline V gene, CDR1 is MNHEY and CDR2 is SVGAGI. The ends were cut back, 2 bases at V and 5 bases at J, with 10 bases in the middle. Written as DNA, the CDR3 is TGTGCCAGCAGTTACCCTAATGGACACGAGCAGTACTTC. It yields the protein CASSYPNGHEQYF.

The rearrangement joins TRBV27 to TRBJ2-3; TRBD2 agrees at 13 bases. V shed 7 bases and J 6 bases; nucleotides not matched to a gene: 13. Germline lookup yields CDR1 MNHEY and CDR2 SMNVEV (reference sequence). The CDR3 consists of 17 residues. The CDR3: CASTPSRLAGGWDTQYF. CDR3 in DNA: TGTGCCAGCACCCCCTCCAGACTAGCGGGGGGCTGGGATACGCAGTATTTT.

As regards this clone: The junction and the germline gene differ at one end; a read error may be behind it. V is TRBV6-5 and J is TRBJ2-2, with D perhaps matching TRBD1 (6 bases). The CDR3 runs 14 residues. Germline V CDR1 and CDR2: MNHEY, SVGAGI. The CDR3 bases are TGTGCCAGCAGCTACTCGGCAGGGGCCGGGGAGCTGTTTTTT. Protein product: CASSYSAGAGELFF.

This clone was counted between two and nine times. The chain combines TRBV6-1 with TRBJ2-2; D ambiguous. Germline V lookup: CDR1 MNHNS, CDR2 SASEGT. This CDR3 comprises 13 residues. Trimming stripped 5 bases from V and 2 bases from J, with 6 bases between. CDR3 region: CASSHDNTGELFF. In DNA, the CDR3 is TGTGCCAGCAGTCACGACAACACCGGGGAGCTGTTTTTT.

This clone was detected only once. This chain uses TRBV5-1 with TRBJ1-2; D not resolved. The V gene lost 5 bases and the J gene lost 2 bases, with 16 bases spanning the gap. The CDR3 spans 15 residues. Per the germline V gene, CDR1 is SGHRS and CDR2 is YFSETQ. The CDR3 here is CASRNAMSSNYGYTF. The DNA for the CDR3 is TGCGCCAGCAGGAATGCTATGAGCTCGAACTATGGCTACACCTTC.

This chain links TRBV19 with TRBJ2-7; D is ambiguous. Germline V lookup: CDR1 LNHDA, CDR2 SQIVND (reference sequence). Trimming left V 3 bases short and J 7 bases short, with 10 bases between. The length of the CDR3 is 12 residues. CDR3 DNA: TGTGCCAGTAGTATTCCGGTTGGAGAGCAGTACTTC. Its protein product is CASSIPVGEQYF.

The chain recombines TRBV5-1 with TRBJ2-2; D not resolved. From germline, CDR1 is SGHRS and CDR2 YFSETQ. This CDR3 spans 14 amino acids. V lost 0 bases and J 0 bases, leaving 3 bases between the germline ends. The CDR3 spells CASSLAANTGELFF. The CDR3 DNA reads TGCGCCAGCAGCTTGGCAGCGAACACCGGGGAGCTGTTTTTT.

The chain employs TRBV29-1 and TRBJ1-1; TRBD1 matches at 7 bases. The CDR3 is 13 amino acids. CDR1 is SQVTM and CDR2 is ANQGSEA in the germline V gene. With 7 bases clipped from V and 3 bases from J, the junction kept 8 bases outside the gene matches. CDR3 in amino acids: CSGNTRGDTEAFF. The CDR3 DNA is TGCAGCGGGAATACCAGGGGGGACACTGAAGCTTTCTTT. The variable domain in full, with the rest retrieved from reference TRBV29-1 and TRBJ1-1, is SAVISQKPSRDICQRGTSLTIQCQVDSQVTMMFWYRQQPGQSLTLIATANQGSEATYESGFVIDKFPISRPNLTFSTLTVSNMSPEDSSIYLCSGNTRGDTEAFFGQGTRLTVV.